The 26 T cell receptor beta chains below were found in one sample sequenced in a study of blood T cells in healthy people across ages. PCR was performed a second time for roughly 7 to 11 cycles using a sample-barcoded 5' primer and a J-beta primer mix. Each CDR3 protein gets one entry after TCRdb re-called the 5' RACE reads with MiXCR. The top ten clones hold over 6.5% of a sample with roughly 1,300,000 distinct CDR3 sequences, roughly 59% of them seen once. The specimen was blood. The receptors derive from a man between 18 and 29 years old in good health.

The CDR3 region is CASSFLRARSRSSPLHF. DNA for the CDR3: TGTGCCAGCAGTTTCTTACGTGCCAGGTCTCGCAGTTCACCCCTCCACTTT. This chain connects TRBV12-3 or TRBV12-4 to TRBJ1-6, with D uncertain. V lost 3 bases and J 9 bases, leaving 21 bases between the germline ends. The CDR3 length is 17 residues.

The V call is TRBV10-3, the J call TRBJ2-7, with TRBD1 matching over 11 bases. There are 14 residues in the CDR3. The germline V gene encodes CDR1 ENHRY and CDR2 SYGVKD. J lost 3 bases, V lost 8 bases, and 6 bases had no gene match. In DNA form, the CDR3 reads TGTGCCATCTCAGCCGGGACAGGGGGCTACGAGCAGTACTTC. It is translated as CAISAGTGGYEQYF.

The chain employs TRBV4-2 and TRBJ2-1; 7 nucleotides align to TRBD2. V shed 1 base, J shed 8 bases, and the junction held 14 bases outside the gene matches. The CDR3 has 17 amino acids. Germline CDR1 and CDR2: LGHNA and YNFKEQ. In nucleotides, the CDR3 is TGTGCCAGCAGCCAAGTGGCGACCAGCGGGATGGCCTATGAGCAGTTCTTC. Translation gives CASSQVATSGMAYEQFF.

This clonotype showed up just once. J is TRBJ2-2 and V is TRBV10-3; possibly TRBD2 for D (6 bases). This CDR3 has 15 residues. Germline assignment: CDR1 ENHRY and CDR2 SYGVKD. V was trimmed by 0 bases and J by 7 bases, leaving 12 bases between them. The CDR3 reads CAISESMSGFGELFF. The CDR3 DNA follows: TGTGCCATCAGTGAGTCCATGAGCGGGTTCGGGGAGCTGTTTTTT.

This clonotype came up a few times. The gene calls are TRBV7-2 and TRBJ2-7, with a weak D call TRBD2 (6 bases). The CDR3 consists of 14 residues. Germline assignment: CDR1 SGHTA and CDR2 FQGNSA. Trimming took 7 bases from V and 2 from J, leaving 15 bases between them. The CDR3 DNA is TGTGCCAGCACTAAGAAAGGAGGGACCTACGAGCAGTACTTC. Protein product: CASTKKGGTYEQYF.

Comment on this clonotype: Just one base apart from a much larger clone, this may be a read error. V is TRBV7-2 and J is TRBJ2-1; 11 nucleotides line up with TRBD2. CDR3 length: 15 amino acids. Germline V lookup: CDR1 SGHTA, CDR2 FQGNSA. V gave up 6 bases and J gave up 13 bases; unmatched junction bases: 14. The DNA for the CDR3 is TGTGCCAGCAGACTTAGCGGGGGGGCCCAAGAGACCCAGTTCTTC. This encodes CASRLSGGAQETQFF. Full variable domain (rest looked up from reference TRBV7-2 and TRBJ2-1): GAGVSQSPSNKVTEKGKDVELRCDPISGHTALYWYRQSLGQGLEFLIYFQGNSAPDKSGLPSDRFSAERTGGSVSTLTIQRTQQEDSAVYLCASRLSGGAQETQFFGPGTRLTVL.

The gene calls are TRBV29-1 and TRBJ1-2; D call uncertain. Trimming left V 6 bases short and J 2 bases short, with 16 bases between. The CDR3 consists of 14 residues. Germline V lookup: CDR1 SQVTM, CDR2 ANQGSEA. Here the CDR3 reads CSVYTRSPNYGYTF. In DNA, the CDR3 is TGCAGCGTATACACTAGGTCGCCCAACTATGGCTACACCTTC.

The chain is built from TRBV3-1 and TRBJ1-2; D is ambiguous. This CDR3 is built from 16 residues. V lost 3 bases to trimming and J lost 6 bases, with 20 bases between them. Germline assignment: CDR1 LGHDT and CDR2 YNNKEL (reference sequence). The CDR3 spells CASSHLTGTKVDGYTF. For the CDR3, the DNA is TGTGCCAGCAGCCATCTTACCGGCACCAAGGTGGATGGCTACACCTTC.

A word on this clonotype: Relative to the germline gene, one junction end is altered; a read error may explain this. The rearrangement links TRBV7-2 to TRBJ2-1; the match to TRBD2 covers 10 bases. Looked up from germline, CDR1 is SGHTA and CDR2 is FQGNSA. The CDR3 runs to 19 residues. The CDR3 region has the DNA TGTGCCAGCGGAACAACCGGGACTAGCGTCACCAGCTCCTACGATGAGCAGTTCTTC. It yields the protein CASGTTGTSVTSSYDEQFF. Filled out from reference TRBV7-2 and TRBJ2-1, the complete variable domain reads GAGVSQSPSNKVTEKGKDVELRCDPISGHTALYWYRQSLGQGLEFLIYFQGNSAPDKSGLPSDRFSAERTGGSVSTLTIQRTQQEDSAVYLCASGTTGTSVTSSYDEQFFGPGTRLTVL.

This clonotype was observed a few times. The chain employs TRBV27 and TRBJ1-4; D perhaps matches TRBD1 (6 bases). V was trimmed by 8 bases and J by 5 bases, leaving 12 bases between them. Looked up from germline, CDR1 is MNHEY and CDR2 is SMNVEV (reference sequence). The CDR3 spans 13 residues. The CDR3 DNA reads as TGTGCCAGCCAGGGGCAGGGGAATGAAAAACTGTTTTTT. It is translated as CASQGQGNEKLFF.

The rearrangement links TRBV11-2 to TRBJ2-7, with 8 bases aligning to TRBD2. The V and J ends lost 2 bases and 3 bases, in that order; junction bases with no gene match: 15. Germline CDR1 is SGHAT and CDR2 is FQNNGV. CDR3 length equals 18 residues. The CDR3 nucleotides read TGTGCCAGCAGCTTATACCATGGGGGAGCGGGAGCCTACTACGAGCAGTACTTC. Translated, it gives CASSLYHGGAGAYYEQYF.

V gene TRBV24-1 combines with J gene TRBJ2-1; 11 bases are shared with TRBD2. Trimming took 1 base from V and 5 from J; bases not matched to a gene: 0. From germline, CDR1 is KGHDR and CDR2 SFDVKD. This CDR3 is built from 15 residues. CDR3 sequence reads: CATSDFSGGDNEQFF. For the CDR3, the DNA is TGTGCCACCAGTGATTTTAGCGGGGGGGACAATGAGCAGTTCTTC.

The V call is TRBV20-1, the J call TRBJ2-1; a weak D match, TRBD2 (6 bases). CDR1 and CDR2 from the germline V gene are DFQATT and SNEGSKA (reference sequence). The CDR3 runs to 12 residues. V was clipped by 6 bases and J by 6 bases, with 12 bases between them. CDR3 sequence: CSASGGPNEQFF. The CDR3 DNA is TGCAGTGCGTCTGGAGGGCCCAATGAGCAGTTCTTC.

In its sample, this clonotype was seen a few times. The gene calls are TRBV11-2 and TRBJ2-3; TRBD2 matches 11 bases. The CDR3 runs to 17 residues. CDR1 and CDR2 from the germline V gene are SGHAT and FQNNGV. Losses at the gene ends were 4 bases for V and 2 bases for J; bases not matched to a gene: 8. CDR3: CASSYASGRPTTDTQYF. The CDR3 DNA follows: TGTGCCAGCAGCTATGCTAGCGGGAGGCCTACCACAGATACGCAGTATTTT. Full variable domain (remainder filled in from reference TRBV11-2 and TRBJ2-3): EAGVAQSPRYKIIEKRQSVAFWCNPISGHATLYWYQQILGQGPKLLIQFQNNGVVDDSQLPKDRFSAERLKGVDSTLKIQPAKLEDSAVYLCASSYASGRPTTDTQYFGPGTRLTVL.

The chain links TRBV6-2 or TRBV6-3 to TRBJ1-1; 8 nucleotides match TRBD1. This CDR3 comprises 15 residues. J gave up 2 bases and V 10 bases, and 12 bases lay outside the gene matches. Germline lookup yields CDR1 MNHEY and CDR2 SVGEGT. In nucleotides, the CDR3 is TGTGCCACCACACCGTCCGGGACAGGAAACACTGAAGCTTTCTTT. Protein: CATTPSGTGNTEAFF.

In regard to this clonotype: Sequence at one end of the junction differs from germline and may be a read error. CDR3 nucleotide sequence: TGTGCCAGCTCCCTCGGGTCCTACAATGAGCAGTGCTTC. Translating gives CASSLGSYNEQCF. The J gene is TRBJ2-1, the V gene TRBV6-5; D is unresolved. This CDR3 is 13 amino acids long. Looked up from germline, CDR1 is MNHEY and CDR2 is SVGAGI.

The rearrangement joins TRBV7-6 to TRBJ2-3, with TRBD2 matching 7 bases. J lost 2 bases, V lost 2 bases, and 7 bases had no gene match. Germline lookup yields CDR1 SGHVS and CDR2 FNYEAQ. The CDR3 is made up of 16 amino acids. CDR3 sequence reads: CASSLLTGTNTDTQYF. The CDR3 DNA follows: TGTGCCAGCAGCTTATTAACCGGGACTAACACAGATACGCAGTATTTT.

V usage is TRBV25-1 and J usage is TRBJ1-5, with 7 bases matching TRBD1. The V and J ends lost 6 bases and 3 bases, in that order; junction bases with no gene match: 5. The CDR3 is 14 residues long. Germline lookup yields CDR1 MGHDK and CDR2 SYGVNS. CDR3: CASRQTGHNQPQHF. The CDR3, as DNA: TGTGCCAGCAGGCAGACAGGGCACAATCAGCCCCAGCATTTT. Full variable domain (remainder filled in from reference TRBV25-1 and TRBJ1-5): EADIYQTPRYLVIGTGKKITLECSQTMGHDKMYWYQQDPGMELHLIHYSYGVNSTEKGDLSSESTVSRIRTEHFPLTLESARPSHTSQYLCASRQTGHNQPQHFGDGTRLSIL.

V is TRBV25-1 and J is TRBJ2-7, with TRBD2 as a possible D gene (6 bases). The CDR3 is 14 amino acids. Trimming shortened V by 1 base and J by 6 bases, and 13 bases separated the two germline ends. Germline assignment: CDR1 MGHDK and CDR2 SYGVNS. Here the CDR3 reads CASSELAGTREQYF. CDR3 nucleotides: TGTGCCAGCAGTGAATTGGCAGGGACTCGCGAGCAGTACTTC.

The V and J genes are TRBV7-9 and TRBJ1-1; TRBD1 matches at 8 bases. Per the germline V gene, CDR1 is SEHNR and CDR2 is FQNEAQ (reference sequence). Trimming cost V 5 bases and J 2 bases; bases outside gene matches: 7. The CDR3 covers 15 residues. The CDR3 coding sequence is TGTGCCAGCAGCACGACGACAGGGGTTAACACTGAAGCTTTCTTT. Encoded protein: CASSTTTGVNTEAFF.

The chain recombines TRBV25-1 with TRBJ2-3; no firm D call. The CDR3 runs to 14 residues. Looked up from germline, CDR1 is MGHDK and CDR2 is SYGVNS. Trimming removed 7 bases at V and 7 bases at J, with 18 bases between. This CDR3 is CASTSHELGYTQYF. The CDR3 bases are TGTGCCAGCACCAGCCACGAATTAGGTTATACGCAGTATTTT.

The rearrangement joins TRBV5-1 to TRBJ1-1, with D possibly being TRBD1 (6 bases). Trimming stripped 5 bases from V and 1 base from J, with 12 bases between. Germline V CDR1 and CDR2: SGHRS, YFSETQ. CDR3 length: 14 residues. The CDR3 loop is CASSTGHWNTEAFF. The CDR3 nucleotides read TGCGCCAGCAGTACGGGACACTGGAACACTGAAGCTTTCTTT.

This chain uses TRBV12-3 or TRBV12-4 with TRBJ2-2, with a weak D call TRBD1 (6 bases). The V end was cut by 6 bases, the J end by 2 bases, with 16 bases between. This CDR3 is 16 amino acids long. For the CDR3, the DNA is TGTGCCAGCAGACCAGGACAGAACTTTAACACCGGGGAGCTGTTTTTT. This codes for CASRPGQNFNTGELFF.

This clonotype was found once. The chain couples TRBV15 to TRBJ1-5, with TRBD1 identical over 8 bases. Trimming cost V 5 bases and J 4 bases; bases outside gene matches: 4. The CDR3 is 14 amino acids. Germline V CDR1 and CDR2: LNHNV, YYDKDF (reference sequence). Here the CDR3 reads CATSEDRDNQPQHF. The CDR3 nucleotides read TGTGCCACCAGCGAGGACAGGGATAATCAGCCCCAGCATTTT.

This clonotype showed up just a few times. The chain links TRBV29-1 to TRBJ2-7, with 8 bases lining up with TRBD2. Germline CDR1 reads SQVTM; CDR2 reads ANQGSEA. The CDR3 is made up of 14 amino acids. Trimming took 2 bases from V and 0 from J; bases not matched to a gene: 3. The chain's CDR3 is CSVETAGGSYEQYF. The DNA for the CDR3 is TGCAGCGTTGAAACGGCGGGGGGCTCCTACGAGCAGTACTTC.

For the CDR3, the DNA is TGTGCCACACAACCGGGACGGGACAATTCACCCCTCCACTTT. This translates into CATQPGRDNSPLHF. This chain connects TRBV10-3 to TRBJ1-6; TRBD1 is a possible D gene (5 bases). Germline loops: CDR1 ENHRY, CDR2 SYGVKD. The CDR3 has 14 residues. The V end lost 10 bases, the J end lost 7 bases, and 17 bases lay between the germline ends.